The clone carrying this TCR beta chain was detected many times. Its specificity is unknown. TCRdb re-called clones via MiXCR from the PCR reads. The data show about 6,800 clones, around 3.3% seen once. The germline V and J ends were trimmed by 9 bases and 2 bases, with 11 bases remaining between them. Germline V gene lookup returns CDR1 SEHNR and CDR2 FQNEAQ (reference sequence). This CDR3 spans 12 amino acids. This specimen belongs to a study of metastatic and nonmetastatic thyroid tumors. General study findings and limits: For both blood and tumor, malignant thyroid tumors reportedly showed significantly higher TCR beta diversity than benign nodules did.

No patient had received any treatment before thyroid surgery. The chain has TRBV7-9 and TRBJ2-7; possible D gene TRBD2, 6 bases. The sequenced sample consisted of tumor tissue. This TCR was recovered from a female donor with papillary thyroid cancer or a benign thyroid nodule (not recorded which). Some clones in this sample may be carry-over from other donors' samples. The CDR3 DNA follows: TGTGCCAGTTCGACGGGGGCCTACGAGCAGTACTTC. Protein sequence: CASSTGAYEQYF.